The 21 T cell receptor beta chains below come from one sample, sequenced in a study of cytomegalovirus exposure and HLA in healthy donors. It was with 60 Vbeta and 13 Jbeta primers that the PCR ran. This table comes from immunoSEQ multiplex PCR, and its TCRdb copy is limited to in-frame clones, with some not included. The sample has some 180,000 clones, 60% to 80% seen once; the top ten hold about 2.8%. The sample taken for sequencing was PBMCs. The receptors here all came from a woman aged 25-40 years in good health and CMV-seronegative.

The V and J genes are TRBV27 and TRBJ1-2; D possibly corresponds to TRBD1 (6 bases). The germline gives CDR1 MNHEY, CDR2 SMNVEV (reference sequence). Trimming took off 6 bases at V and 5 bases at J, with 13 bases between the two ends. The CDR3 is 13 amino acids. In DNA form, the CDR3 reads TGTGCCAGCAGCCGCACAGGGCCTTATGGCTACACCTTC. Translated, it gives CASSRTGPYGYTF.

The chain has TRBV2 and TRBJ1-1; TRBD1 might be the D (5 bases). The CDR3 extends over 13 amino acids. Per germline, CDR1 SNHLY and CDR2 FYNNEI. V was trimmed by 5 bases and J by 1 base, leaving 8 bases between them. DNA for the CDR3: TGTGCCAGCAGTTTTGACAGGAACACTGAAGCTTTCTTT. Amino acid sequence: CASSFDRNTEAFF.

This clone was observed a few times. This sequence joins TRBV9 and TRBJ1-1, with a weak D call TRBD1 (6 bases). The V end lost 3 bases, the J end lost 3 bases, and 12 bases lay between the germline ends. Germline V gives CDR1 SGDLS, CDR2 YYNGEE. The CDR3 is 14 amino acids. The CDR3: CASSETGLDTEAFF. CDR3 in DNA: TGTGCCAGCAGCGAGACAGGACTCGACACTGAAGCTTTCTTT.

This clone came up a few times. V is TRBV5-6 and J is TRBJ2-7, with D perhaps TRBD2 (5 bases). The CDR3 length is 14 residues. The V gene's germline CDR1 is SGHDT and CDR2 YYEEEE. The V and J ends lost 1 base and 0 bases respectively, with 8 bases between them. In DNA form, the CDR3 reads TGTGCCAGCAGCTTGTTAGGGAGCTCCTACGAGCAGTACTTC. Protein sequence: CASSLLGSSYEQYF.

The V and J genes are TRBV7-9 and TRBJ2-1; 7 nucleotides align to TRBD2. The CDR3 is 11 amino acids. The V and J ends lost 4 bases and 10 bases, in that order; junction bases with no gene match: 1. Per the germline V gene, CDR1 is SEHNR and CDR2 is FQNEAQ (reference sequence). The CDR3 DNA reads as TGTGCCAGCAGCTGGGGGGGAGAGCAGTTCTTC. Its translation is CASSWGGEQFF. Looking up the rest from reference TRBV7-9 and TRBJ2-1 gives the full variable domain: DTGVSQNPRHKITKRGQNVTFRCDPISEHNRLYWYRQTLGQGPEFLTYFQNEAQLEKSRLLSDRFSAERPKGSFSTLEIQRTEQGDSAMYLCASSWGGEQFFGPGTRLTVL.

CDR3 protein: CASSLGATGETEAFF. The CDR3 bases are TGCGCCAGCAGCTTGGGGGCCACAGGGGAGACTGAAGCTTTCTTT. The V and J genes are TRBV5-1 and TRBJ1-1, with TRBD1 matching 7 bases. The germline V gene encodes CDR1 SGHRS and CDR2 YFSETQ. Unmatched junction bases numbered 7, after V lost 0 bases and J lost 5 bases. This CDR3 is 15 amino acids long.

This sequence joins TRBV9 and TRBJ2-1, with 12 bases matching TRBD2. This CDR3 is 15 amino acids long. Looked up from germline, CDR1 is SGDLS and CDR2 is YYNGEE. The ends lost 4 bases at V and 4 bases at J; junction bases unmatched: 3. CDR3: CASSSSGGVYNEQFF. Written as DNA, the CDR3 is TGTGCCAGCAGCTCTAGCGGGGGGGTTTACAATGAGCAGTTCTTC.

The rearrangement links TRBV27 to TRBJ2-6; TRBD1 matches 8 bases. Per germline, CDR1 MNHEY and CDR2 SMNVEV (reference sequence). The CDR3 extends over 18 amino acids. The V gene end was trimmed by 6 bases and the J gene end by 0 bases; junction bases not matched to a gene: 10. This chain's CDR3 is CASRGDRPSTSGANVLTF. CDR3 sequence (DNA): TGTGCCAGCAGGGGGGACAGGCCTTCGACCTCTGGGGCCAACGTCCTGACTTTC.

This clone was recorded only once. J is TRBJ1-2 and V is TRBV27, with 12 bases fitting TRBD1. The CDR3 is made up of 16 amino acids. J gave up 8 bases and V 7 bases, and 14 bases lay outside the gene matches. Germline V lookup: CDR1 MNHEY, CDR2 SMNVEV (reference sequence). The DNA of the CDR3 is TGTGCCAGCAAGGGGGGCCCGGGACAGGGGGCGCTGGGCTACACCTTC. Its protein is CASKGGPGQGALGYTF.

This chain's CDR3 is CASSQGQGYSNQPQHF. Written as DNA, the CDR3 is TGCGCCAGCAGCCAGGGACAGGGGTATAGCAATCAGCCCCAGCATTTT. The J gene is TRBJ1-5, the V gene TRBV4-1; 10 nucleotides line up with TRBD1. The CDR3 totals 16 residues. Germline CDR1 MGHRA, CDR2 YSYEKL. The V segment lost 3 bases and the J segment 0 bases; nucleotides outside the gene matches: 2.

This clone was detected only a few times. The J gene is TRBJ1-1, the V gene TRBV28; D is undetermined. The CDR3 loop spans 15 amino acids. Germline-derived CDR1 and CDR2 are MDHEN and SYDVKM. Trimming removed 3 bases from V and 6 bases from J, with 17 bases in between. In DNA, the CDR3 is TGTGCCAGCAGTTTCCTCACACAGTCTCGCCCTGAAGCTTTCTTT. It specifies CASSFLTQSRPEAFF. Complete variable domain (other parts from reference TRBV28 and TRBJ1-1): DVKVTQSSRYLVKRTGEKVFLECVQDMDHENMFWYRQDPGLGLRLIYFSYDVKMKEKGDIPEGYSVSREKKERFSLILESASTNQTSMYLCASSFLTQSRPEAFFGQGTRLTVV.

The V and J genes are TRBV5-8 and TRBJ1-1, with D perhaps TRBD1 (6 bases). The CDR3 totals 14 residues. Trimming shortened V by 1 base and J by 4 bases, and 11 bases separated the two germline ends. CDR1 is SGHTS and CDR2 is YDEGEE in the germline V gene. The CDR3 bases are TGTGCCAGCAGCTTGACCACAGGGTTCACTGAAGCTTTCTTT. This codes for CASSLTTGFTEAFF.

The chain uses TRBV5-4 and TRBJ2-5; 8 bases map to TRBD2. In germline, CDR1 is SGHNT, CDR2 YYREEE (reference sequence). The CDR3 sequence is 17 residues long. V trimming: 1 base; J trimming: 5 bases; junction bases outside the gene matches: 13. The CDR3 DNA is TGTGCCAGCAGCTTGTCTGCCGCAGTACCGGGAGGGGAGACCCAGTACTTC. Amino acid sequence: CASSLSAAVPGGETQYF.

The chain uses TRBV6-5 and TRBJ1-2, with 7 bases identical to TRBD1. The CDR3 spans 12 residues. CDR1 and CDR2 from the germline V gene are MNHEY and SVGAGI. Trimming cost V 7 bases and J 8 bases; bases outside gene matches: 7. CDR3 bases: TGTGCCAGCAACGAGGGGGCTCGGGGCTACACCTTC. Protein sequence: CASNEGARGYTF.

The V call is TRBV7-8, the J call TRBJ1-5; no firm D call. This CDR3 is built from 14 residues. The V end lost 5 bases, the J end lost 5 bases, and 13 bases lay between the germline ends. The germline gives CDR1 SGHVS, CDR2 FQNEAQ. CDR3 DNA: TGTGCCAGCAGCCCGGGAGCCGCACATCAGCCCCAGCATTTT. This encodes CASSPGAAHQPQHF.

This clone was counted a single time. The V and J genes are TRBV30 and TRBJ2-7; a possible D gene is TRBD2 (6 bases). CDR3 length equals 12 residues. V was cut by 4 bases and J by 3 bases, with 10 bases left in between. In germline, CDR1 is GTSNPN, CDR2 SVGIG (reference sequence). CDR3 in amino acids: CAWTRGVYEQYF. CDR3 nucleotides: TGTGCCTGGACTCGCGGGGTCTACGAGCAGTACTTC.

V is TRBV7-2 and J is TRBJ2-1; possible D gene TRBD2, 5 bases. Between the trimmed V and J ends, which lost 5 bases and 14 bases, there was a span of 19 bases. This CDR3 is 13 amino acids long. Germline assignment: CDR1 SGHTA and CDR2 FQGNSA. CDR3 DNA: TGTGCCAGCAGCCCCGCCGTACGGCCGGGAAAGTTCTTC. It specifies CASSPAVRPGKFF.

V gene TRBV28 combines with J gene TRBJ1-1; D is possibly TRBD1 (6 bases). CDR1 and CDR2 from the germline V gene are MDHEN and SYDVKM. Trimming removed 8 bases at V and 7 bases at J, with 20 bases between. This CDR3 region has 14 residues. CDR3 nucleotides: TGTGCCAGCGGCTTACAGGGATCCTTCTTTGAAGCTTTCTTT. It encodes CASGLQGSFFEAFF. The full variable domain, in which reference TRBV28 and TRBJ1-1 provide the parts outside the CDR3, is DVKVTQSSRYLVKRTGEKVFLECVQDMDHENMFWYRQDPGLGLRLIYFSYDVKMKEKGDIPEGYSVSREKKERFSLILESASTNQTSMYLCASGLQGSFFEAFFGQGTRLTVV.

The V call is TRBV4-1, the J call TRBJ2-3; 7 bases align to TRBD2. The CDR3 has 14 residues. J lost 5 bases, V lost 1 base, and 3 bases had no gene match. Germline values: CDR1 MGHRA, CDR2 YSYEKL. The DNA for the CDR3 is TGCGCCAGCAGCCAAGGGCTAGCGGTAGATACGCAGTATTTT. It translates to CASSQGLAVDTQYF.

The chain uses TRBV7-6 and TRBJ1-5, with D tentatively TRBD1 (5 bases). The CDR3 is 14 amino acids. Germline CDR1 is SGHVS and CDR2 is FNYEAQ. V was trimmed by 5 bases and J by 7 bases, leaving 15 bases between them. The CDR3 DNA sequence: TGTGCCAGCAGCCCGCGGGGACTAGGGCAGCCCCAGCATTTT. Translated: CASSPRGLGQPQHF.

The CDR3 DNA is TGCGCCAGCAGCCAAGGAGGAGGGACAGGCAACTACGAGCAGTACTTC. Translated, it gives CASSQGGGTGNYEQYF. This sequence joins TRBV4-1 and TRBJ2-7; 8 bases agree with TRBD1. The CDR3 length is 16 residues. Germline loops: CDR1 MGHRA, CDR2 YSYEKL. With 1 base clipped from V and 3 bases from J, the junction kept 8 bases outside the gene matches.